The 17 T cell receptor beta chains below come from one sample, sequenced in a study of quantifying T cell responses using KT2 cells. Across the whole study: TCR alpha and beta constant-region primers primed reverse transcription of RNA.

An oligo carrying a UMI was ligated to the cDNA 3' end. First-round PCR used 4 to 5 cycles and beta primers RC1.1 and RC1.2 covering TRBC1 and TRBC2. TCRdb used MiXCR to reprocess the UMI-ligation and nested PCR reads, holding one entry per CDR3 protein. The sample comprises about 50,000 distinct CDR3 sequences, around 10% of which are singletons, and less than 11% rests with the top ten. The specimen sequenced was PBMCs spiked with cells of the T cell clone KT2. These receptors were obtained from a human donor.

DNA of the CDR3: TGTGCCAGCAGCTTAGATTGGAGCTCGAATCAGCCCCAGCATTTT. Its protein product is CASSLDWSSNQPQHF. The V call is TRBV7-9, the J call TRBJ1-5, with D unresolved. V lost 1 base and J 4 bases, leaving 11 bases between the germline ends. Germline CDR1 SEHNR, CDR2 FQNEAQ (reference sequence). The CDR3 spans 15 residues.

There are a few counts of this clonotype. The rearrangement links TRBV11-3 to TRBJ2-1, with D hard to call. Germline V gene data show CDR1 as SGHNT and CDR2 as YENEEA. Trimming shortened V by 3 bases and J by 0 bases, and 9 bases separated the two germline ends. This CDR3 spans 15 amino acids. CDR3 residues: CASSFGAVSYNEQFF. CDR3 coding DNA: TGTGCCAGCAGCTTCGGTGCAGTCTCCTACAATGAGCAGTTCTTC.

The rearrangement links TRBV2 to TRBJ1-1; 7 nucleotides agree with TRBD1. Germline-derived CDR1 and CDR2 are SNHLY and FYNNEI. The CDR3 consists of 14 residues. V shed 6 bases, J shed 0 bases, and the junction held 4 bases outside the gene matches. CDR3 sequence reads: CASREGQLNTEAFF. The DNA for the CDR3 is TGTGCCAGCAGGGAGGGACAGCTGAACACTGAAGCTTTCTTT.

This clonotype occurred a few times. The chain has TRBV14 and TRBJ1-6, with TRBD1 matching over 9 bases. The CDR3 totals 18 residues. V was pared by 0 bases and J by 7 bases, with 10 bases of the junction left unmatched. Germline assignment: CDR1 SGHDN and CDR2 FVKESK. The CDR3 sequence: CASSQEFGTGRLNSPLHF. For the CDR3, the DNA is TGTGCCAGCAGCCAAGAATTCGGGACAGGGCGTTTGAATTCACCCCTCCACTTT. Variable domain in full (rest from reference TRBV14 and TRBJ1-6): EAGVTQFPSHSVIEKGQTVTLRCDPISGHDNLYWYRRVMGKEIKFLLHFVKESKQDESGMPNNRFLAERTGGTYSTLKVQPAELEDSGVYFCASSQEFGTGRLNSPLHFGNGTRLTVT.

Comments on this clonotype: A much bigger clone sits one base away, suggesting this may be a read error. The chain recombines TRBV5-1 with TRBJ1-1; possible D gene TRBD1, 6 bases. Germline CDR1 is SGHRS and CDR2 is YFSETQ. With 0 bases removed from V and 4 bases from J, the gap between germline ends came to 16 bases. The CDR3 has 16 residues. As DNA, the CDR3 is TGCGCCAGCAGCTTGGTACTGGCTGGGGGCGGCACTGAAGCTTTCTTT. This gives the protein CASSLVLAGGGTEAFF.

This clonotype was seen ten or more times. The chain links TRBV6-5 to TRBJ1-3; 9 bases line up with TRBD1. The CDR3 spans 17 residues. Per the germline V gene, CDR1 is MNHEY and CDR2 is SVGAGI. Trimming took 5 bases from V and 0 from J; bases not matched to a gene: 8. CDR3 protein: CASSRTRQGVSGNTIYF. CDR3 nucleotides: TGTGCCAGCAGTAGAACACGACAGGGGGTCTCTGGAAACACCATATATTTT.

This clonotype was seen a few times. The V call is TRBV6-6, the J call TRBJ1-2; D unresolved. Per germline, CDR1 MNHNY and CDR2 SVGAGI (reference sequence). The CDR3 loop spans 13 amino acids. The V gene lost 5 bases and the J gene lost 10 bases, with 17 bases spanning the gap. The CDR3 region is CASSRDTLGDYTF. CDR3 in DNA: TGTGCCAGCAGTCGAGACACGCTCGGGGACTACACCTTC.

This clonotype was seen only a few times. The chain is built from TRBV6-5 and TRBJ2-1, with D possibly called TRBD1 or TRBD2 (5 bases each). CDR1 is MNHEY, CDR2 SVGAGI, per germline. The V gene lost 2 bases and the J gene lost 0 bases, with 11 bases spanning the gap. This CDR3 comprises 16 residues. The DNA of the CDR3 is TGTGCCAGCAGTTACGGGGCAGCGGACTCCTACAATGAGCAGTTCTTC. Its protein product is CASSYGAADSYNEQFF.

In this sample, this clonotype turned up a few times. The rearrangement uses TRBV2 and TRBJ2-1; possible D gene TRBD2, 6 bases. The CDR3 length is 16 residues. V was cut by 6 bases and J by 0 bases, with 15 bases left in between. Germline values: CDR1 SNHLY, CDR2 FYNNEI. CDR3 DNA: TGTGCCAGCAGCAGAGATAGCGGTCGCTCCTACAATGAGCAGTTCTTC. Translated: CASSRDSGRSYNEQFF. Full variable domain (outside the CDR3, taken from reference TRBV2 and TRBJ2-1): EPEVTQTPSHQVTQMGQEVILRCVPISNHLYFYWYRQILGQKVEFLVSFYNNEISEKSEIFDDQFSVERPDGSNFTLKIRSTKLEDSAMYFCASSRDSGRSYNEQFFGPGTRLTVL.

A few counts support this clonotype. The chain is built from TRBV18 and TRBJ1-1, with 9 bases fitting TRBD1. V lost 3 bases and J lost 3; bases outside the gene matches: 5. CDR1 KGHSH and CDR2 LQKENI come from the germline V gene. The CDR3 covers 15 residues. The CDR3 DNA is TGTGCCAGCTCACCCACAGGGGGCGAGGACACTGAAGCTTTCTTT. The encoded protein is CASSPTGGEDTEAFF.

This clonotype was recorded many times. The chain carries TRBV6-5 and TRBJ1-1; tentative D call: TRBD1 (5 bases). Between the trimmed V and J ends, which lost 6 bases and 7 bases, there was a span of 15 bases. The length of the CDR3 is 13 residues. Germline CDR1 and CDR2: MNHEY and SVGAGI. The CDR3 here is CASRIAGRDEAFF. The DNA of the CDR3 is TGTGCCAGCAGGATCGCGGGACGGGATGAAGCTTTCTTT.

This clonotype was seen ten or more times. The rearrangement links TRBV20-1 to TRBJ1-2; TRBD1 matches at 7 bases. CDR1 DFQATT and CDR2 SNEGSKA come from the germline V gene (reference sequence). The CDR3 has 13 residues. V trimming: 5 bases; J trimming: 3 bases; junction bases outside the gene matches: 6. As DNA, the CDR3 is TGCAGTGCTGTAGTAACAGGGGACTATGGCTACACCTTC. Translation: CSAVVTGDYGYTF.

The rearrangement joins TRBV5-4 to TRBJ2-2; unclear D gene. This CDR3 contains 16 residues. CDR1 SGHNT and CDR2 YYREEE come from the germline V gene (reference sequence). Trimming removed 3 bases at V and 1 base at J, with 13 bases between. The CDR3 protein is CASSSLISRNTGELFF. For the CDR3, the DNA is TGTGCCAGCAGCTCGCTCATCTCCCGGAACACCGGGGAGCTGTTTTTT.

This clonotype has at least ten counts. V is TRBV11-2 and J is TRBJ2-3, with 11 positions matching TRBD2. This CDR3 has 19 amino acids. From germline, CDR1 is SGHAT and CDR2 FQNNGV. The junction had 11 bases not matched to a gene; V was cut back by 0 bases and J by 3 bases. The CDR3 sequence is CASSLEVLRLAGKTDTQYF. CDR3 DNA: TGTGCCAGCAGCTTAGAAGTCCTTAGACTAGCGGGAAAGACAGATACGCAGTATTTT.

The genes are TRBV12-3 or TRBV12-4 and TRBJ2-1; maybe TRBD2 (6 bases). The CDR3 consists of 13 residues. V gave up 5 bases and J gave up 15 bases, with 20 bases separating them. The CDR3 protein is CASSRGGGIPWFF. The CDR3 coding sequence is TGTGCCAGCAGTCGGGGAGGTGGGATTCCTTGGTTCTTC.

The rearrangement links TRBV2 to TRBJ2-3; D tentatively fits TRBD1 or TRBD2 (5 bases each). Germline V gene lookup returns CDR1 SNHLY and CDR2 FYNNEI. This CDR3 spans 14 amino acids. Between the trimmed V and J ends, which lost 5 bases and 2 bases, there was a span of 11 bases. The CDR3 coding sequence is TGTGCCAGCAGTAGGGACGGCTCCACAGATACGCAGTATTTT. It codes for CASSRDGSTDTQYF.

This clonotype has at least ten counts. This chain joins TRBV10-2 and TRBJ2-5; tentative D call: TRBD2 (5 bases). Trimming took 8 bases from V and 2 from J, leaving 12 bases between them. This CDR3 is built from 13 residues. CDR1 WSHSY and CDR2 SAAADI come from the germline V gene. Here the CDR3 DNA reads TGCGCCAGCGTCGACTATTTACAAGAGACCCAGTACTTC. This codes for CASVDYLQETQYF.